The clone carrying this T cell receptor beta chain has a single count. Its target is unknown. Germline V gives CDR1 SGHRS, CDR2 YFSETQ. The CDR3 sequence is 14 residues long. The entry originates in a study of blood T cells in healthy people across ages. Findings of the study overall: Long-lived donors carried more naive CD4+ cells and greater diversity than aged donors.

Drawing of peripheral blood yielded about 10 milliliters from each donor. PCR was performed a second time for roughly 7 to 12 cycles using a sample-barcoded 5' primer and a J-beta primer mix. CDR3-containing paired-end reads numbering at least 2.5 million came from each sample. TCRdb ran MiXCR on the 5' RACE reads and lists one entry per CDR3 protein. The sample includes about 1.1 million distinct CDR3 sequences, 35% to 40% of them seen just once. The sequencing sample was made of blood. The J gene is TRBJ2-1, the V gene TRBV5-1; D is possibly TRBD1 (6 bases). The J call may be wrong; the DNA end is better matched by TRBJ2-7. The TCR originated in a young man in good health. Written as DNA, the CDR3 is TGCGCCAGCAGCTTGGAGGACGGGGACAATGAGCAGTACTTC. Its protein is CASSLEDGDNEQYF.